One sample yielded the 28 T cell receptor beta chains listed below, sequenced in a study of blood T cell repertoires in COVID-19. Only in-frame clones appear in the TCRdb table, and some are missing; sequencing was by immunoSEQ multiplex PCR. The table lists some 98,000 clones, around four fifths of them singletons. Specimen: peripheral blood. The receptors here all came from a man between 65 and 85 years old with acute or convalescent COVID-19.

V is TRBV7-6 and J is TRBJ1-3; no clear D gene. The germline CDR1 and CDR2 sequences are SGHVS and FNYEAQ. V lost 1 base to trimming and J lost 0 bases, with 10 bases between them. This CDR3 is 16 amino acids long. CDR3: CASSLGASRSGNTIYF. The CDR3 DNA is TGTGCCAGCAGCTTAGGGGCAAGCCGCTCTGGAAACACCATATATTTT.

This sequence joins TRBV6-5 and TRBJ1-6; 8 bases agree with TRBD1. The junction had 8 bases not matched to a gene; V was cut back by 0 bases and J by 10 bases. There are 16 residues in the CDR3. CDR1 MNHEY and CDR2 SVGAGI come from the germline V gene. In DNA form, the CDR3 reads TGTGCCAGCAGTTACTCGATGGCAGGGGGCAACTCACCCCTCCACTTT. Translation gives CASSYSMAGGNSPLHF.

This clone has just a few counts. Here the CDR3 reads CASSSTGGARGGYTF. CDR3 in DNA: TGTGCCAGCAGTTCGACAGGGGGCGCGAGAGGGGGCTACACCTTC. This sequence joins TRBV28 and TRBJ1-2; 10 bases match TRBD1. CDR1 is MDHEN, CDR2 SYDVKM, per germline. The CDR3 covers 15 residues. V was clipped by 4 bases and J by 8 bases; unmatched bases: 10.

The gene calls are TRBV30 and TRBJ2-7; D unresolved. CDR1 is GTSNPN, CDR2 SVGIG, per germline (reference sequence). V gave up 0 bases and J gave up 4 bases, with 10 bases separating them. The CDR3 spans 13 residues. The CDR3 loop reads CAWSVPPLYEQYF. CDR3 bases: TGTGCCTGGAGTGTACCCCCGCTATACGAGCAGTACTTC. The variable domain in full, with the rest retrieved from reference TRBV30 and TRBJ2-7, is SQTIHQWPATLVQPVGSPLSLECTVEGTSNPNLYWYRQAAGRGLQLLFYSVGIGQISSEVPQNLSASRPQDRQFILSSKKLLLSDSGFYLCAWSVPPLYEQYFGPGTRLTVT.

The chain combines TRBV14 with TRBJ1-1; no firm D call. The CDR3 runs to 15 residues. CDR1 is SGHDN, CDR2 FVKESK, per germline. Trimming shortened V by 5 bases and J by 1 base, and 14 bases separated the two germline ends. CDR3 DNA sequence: TGTGCCAGCAGCTTTTTACCTGGGCCGAACACTGAAGCTTTCTTT. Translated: CASSFLPGPNTEAFF.

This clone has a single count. The CDR3: CASSQEFPPVSGGPFSKNIQYF. The CDR3, as DNA: TGTGCCAGCAGCCAAGAGTTTCCCCCCGTTTCGGGAGGGCCGTTCTCCAAAAACATTCAGTACTTC. V is TRBV3-1 (or the pseudogene TRBV3-2) and J is TRBJ2-4; 8 bases agree with TRBD2. In germline, CDR1 is LGHDT, CDR2 YNNKEL (reference sequence). V was clipped by 0 bases and J by 2 bases; unmatched bases: 21. CDR3 length equals 22 residues.

CDR3 nucleotides: TGTGCCAGCAGCTTGGGGGGGCACTACGAGCAGTACTTC. Protein: CASSLGGHYEQYF. The rearrangement joins TRBV11-2 to TRBJ2-7, with a tentative D call TRBD2 (7 bases). V dropped 3 bases and J dropped 3 bases, with 9 bases sitting between them. The germline gives CDR1 SGHAT, CDR2 FQNNGV. CDR3 length: 13 amino acids. Combining the CDR3 with reference TRBV11-2 and TRBJ2-7 gives the whole variable domain EAGVAQSPRYKIIEKRQSVAFWCNPISGHATLYWYQQILGQGPKLLIQFQNNGVVDDSQLPKDRFSAERLKGVDSTLKIQPAKLEDSAVYLCASSLGGHYEQYFGPGTRLTVT.

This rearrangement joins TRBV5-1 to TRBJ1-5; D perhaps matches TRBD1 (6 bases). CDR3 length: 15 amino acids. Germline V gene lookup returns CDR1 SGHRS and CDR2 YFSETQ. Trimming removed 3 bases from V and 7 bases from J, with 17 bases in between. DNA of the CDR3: TGCGCCAGCAGCTCGGGGGGCAGGGAATGGCAGCCCCAGCATTTT. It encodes CASSSGGREWQPQHF.

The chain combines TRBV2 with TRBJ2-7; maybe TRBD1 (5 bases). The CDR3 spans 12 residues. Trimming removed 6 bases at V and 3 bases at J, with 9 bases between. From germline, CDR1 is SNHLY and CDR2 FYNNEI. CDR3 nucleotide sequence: TGTGCCAGCAGCAAGCAGGGCTACGAGCAGTACTTC. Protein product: CASSKQGYEQYF.

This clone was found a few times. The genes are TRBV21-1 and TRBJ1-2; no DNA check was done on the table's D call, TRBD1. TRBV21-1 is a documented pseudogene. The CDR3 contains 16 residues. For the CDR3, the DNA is TGTGCCAGCAGCATCGAAAGCGGAACAGGGGCGGATGGCTACACCTTC. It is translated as CASSIESGTGADGYTF.

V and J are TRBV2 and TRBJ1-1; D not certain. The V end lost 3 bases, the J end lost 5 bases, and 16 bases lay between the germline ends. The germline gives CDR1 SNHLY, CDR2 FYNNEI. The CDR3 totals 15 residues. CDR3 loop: CASSDEKFGRTEAFF. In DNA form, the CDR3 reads TGTGCCAGCAGTGACGAGAAATTTGGGAGGACTGAAGCTTTCTTT.

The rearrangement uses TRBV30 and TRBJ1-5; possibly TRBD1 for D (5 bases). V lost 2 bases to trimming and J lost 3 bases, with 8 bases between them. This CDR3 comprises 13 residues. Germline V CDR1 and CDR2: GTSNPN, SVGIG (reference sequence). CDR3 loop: CAWSYRPNQPQHF. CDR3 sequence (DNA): TGTGCCTGGAGTTACAGGCCCAATCAGCCCCAGCATTTT.

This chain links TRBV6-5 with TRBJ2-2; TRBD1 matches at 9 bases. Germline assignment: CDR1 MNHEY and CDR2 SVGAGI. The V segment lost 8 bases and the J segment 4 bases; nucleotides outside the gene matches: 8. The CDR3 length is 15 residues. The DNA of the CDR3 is TGTGCCAGCGGATGGGACAGGGTGAGCACCGGGGAGCTGTTTTTT. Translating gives CASGWDRVSTGELFF.

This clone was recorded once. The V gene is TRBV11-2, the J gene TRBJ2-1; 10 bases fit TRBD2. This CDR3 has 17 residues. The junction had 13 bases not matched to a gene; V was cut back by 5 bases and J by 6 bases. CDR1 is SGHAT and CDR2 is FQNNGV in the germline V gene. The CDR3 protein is CASSPWSSGRAFNEQFF. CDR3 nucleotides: TGTGCCAGCAGCCCCTGGTCGAGCGGGAGGGCCTTCAATGAGCAGTTCTTC.

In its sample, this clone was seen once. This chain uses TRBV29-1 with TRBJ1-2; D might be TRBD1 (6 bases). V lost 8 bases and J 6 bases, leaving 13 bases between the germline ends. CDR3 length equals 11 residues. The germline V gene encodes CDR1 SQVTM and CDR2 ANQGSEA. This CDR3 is CSSSRGNGYTF. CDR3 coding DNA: TGCAGCTCATCCAGGGGTAATGGCTACACCTTC. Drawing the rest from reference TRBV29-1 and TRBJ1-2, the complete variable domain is SAVISQKPSRDICQRGTSLTIQCQVDSQVTMMFWYRQQPGQSLTLIATANQGSEATYESGFVIDKFPISRPNLTFSTLTVSNMSPEDSSIYLCSSSRGNGYTFGSGTRLTVV.

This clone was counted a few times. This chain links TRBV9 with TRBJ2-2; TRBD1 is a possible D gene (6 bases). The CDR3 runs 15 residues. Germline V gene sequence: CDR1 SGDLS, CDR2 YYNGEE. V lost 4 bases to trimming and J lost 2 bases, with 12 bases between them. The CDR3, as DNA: TGTGCCAGCAGCCCCGGGACACCAAACACCGGGGAGCTGTTTTTT. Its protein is CASSPGTPNTGELFF.

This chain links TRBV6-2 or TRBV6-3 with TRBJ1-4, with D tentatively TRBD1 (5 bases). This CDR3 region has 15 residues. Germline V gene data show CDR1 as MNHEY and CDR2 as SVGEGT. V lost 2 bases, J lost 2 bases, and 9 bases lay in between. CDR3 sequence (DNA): TGTGCCAGCAGTTACAGGGGTGGTACTAATGAAAAACTGTTTTTT. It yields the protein CASSYRGGTNEKLFF.

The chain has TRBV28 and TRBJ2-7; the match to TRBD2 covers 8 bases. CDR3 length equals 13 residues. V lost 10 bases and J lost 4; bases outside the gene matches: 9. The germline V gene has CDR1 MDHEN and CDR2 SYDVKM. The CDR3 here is CATTSGSLYEQYF. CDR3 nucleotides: TGTGCCACCACAAGCGGGAGTTTGTACGAGCAGTACTTC.

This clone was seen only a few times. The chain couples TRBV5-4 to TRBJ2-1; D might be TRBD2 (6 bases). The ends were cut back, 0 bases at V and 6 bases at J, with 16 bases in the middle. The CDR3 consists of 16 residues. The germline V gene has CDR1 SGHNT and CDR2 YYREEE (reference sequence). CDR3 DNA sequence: TGTGCCAGCAGCTTGGGCCCGGGGACTCTAGCCAATGAGCAGTTCTTC. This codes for CASSLGPGTLANEQFF.

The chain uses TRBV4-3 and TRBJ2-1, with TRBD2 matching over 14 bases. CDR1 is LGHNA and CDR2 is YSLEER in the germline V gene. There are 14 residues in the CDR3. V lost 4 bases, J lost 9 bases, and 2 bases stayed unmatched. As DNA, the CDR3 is TGCGCCAGCAGCCGACTAGCGGGAGGGTTTGAGCAGTTCTTC. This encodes CASSRLAGGFEQFF.

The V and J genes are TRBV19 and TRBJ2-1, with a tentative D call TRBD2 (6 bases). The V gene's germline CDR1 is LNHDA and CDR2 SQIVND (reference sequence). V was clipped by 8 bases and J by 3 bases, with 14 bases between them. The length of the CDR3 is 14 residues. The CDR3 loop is CASRDSGGYNEQFF. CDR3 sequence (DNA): TGTGCCAGTCGGGACTCTGGGGGCTACAATGAGCAGTTCTTC.

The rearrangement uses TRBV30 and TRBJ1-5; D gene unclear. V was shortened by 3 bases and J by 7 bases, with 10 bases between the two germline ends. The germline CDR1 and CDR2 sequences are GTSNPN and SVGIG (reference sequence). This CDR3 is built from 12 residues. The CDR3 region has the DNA TGTGCCTGGAGCCCCGGGGAACAGCCCCAGCATTTT. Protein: CAWSPGEQPQHF.

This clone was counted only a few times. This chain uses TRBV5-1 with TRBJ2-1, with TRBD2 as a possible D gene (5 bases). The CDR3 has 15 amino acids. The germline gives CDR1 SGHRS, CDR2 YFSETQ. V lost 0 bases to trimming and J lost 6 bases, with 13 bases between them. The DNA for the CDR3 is TGCGCCAGCAGCTTGGGGAGGAATCGTGGCAATGAGCAGTTCTTC. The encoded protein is CASSLGRNRGNEQFF.

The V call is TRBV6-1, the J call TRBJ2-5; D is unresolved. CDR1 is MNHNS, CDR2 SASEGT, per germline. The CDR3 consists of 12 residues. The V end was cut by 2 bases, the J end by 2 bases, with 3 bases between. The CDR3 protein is CASSEQQETQYF. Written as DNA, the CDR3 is TGTGCCAGCAGTGAACAGCAAGAGACCCAGTACTTC.

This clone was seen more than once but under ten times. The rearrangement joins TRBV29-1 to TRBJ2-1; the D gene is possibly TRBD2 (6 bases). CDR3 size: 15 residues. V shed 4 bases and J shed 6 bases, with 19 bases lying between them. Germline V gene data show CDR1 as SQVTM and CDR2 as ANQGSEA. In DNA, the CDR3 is TGCAGCGTTGTTACGTGGGGGGTTAAGGCCAATGAGCAGTTCTTC. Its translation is CSVVTWGVKANEQFF.

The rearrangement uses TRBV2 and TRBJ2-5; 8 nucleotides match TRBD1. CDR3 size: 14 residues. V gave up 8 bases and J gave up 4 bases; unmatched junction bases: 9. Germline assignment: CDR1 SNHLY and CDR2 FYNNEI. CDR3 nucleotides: TGTGCCAGCGCAAGGCAGGGGGCAGGAGAGACCCAGTACTTC. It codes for CASARQGAGETQYF.

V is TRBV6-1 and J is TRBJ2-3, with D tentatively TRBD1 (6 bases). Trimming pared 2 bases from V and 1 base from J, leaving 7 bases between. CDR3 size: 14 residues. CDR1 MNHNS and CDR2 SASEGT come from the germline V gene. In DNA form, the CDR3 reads TGTGCCAGCAGTGAATACAGGGGCACAGATACGCAGTATTTT. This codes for CASSEYRGTDTQYF.

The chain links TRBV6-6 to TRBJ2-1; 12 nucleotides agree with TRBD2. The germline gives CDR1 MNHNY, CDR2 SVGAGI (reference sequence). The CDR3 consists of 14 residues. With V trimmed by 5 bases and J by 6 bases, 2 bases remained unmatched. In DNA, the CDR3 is TGTGCCAGCAGTCTAGCGGGAGGGGGCAATGAGCAGTTCTTC. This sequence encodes CASSLAGGGNEQFF.